This T cell receptor beta chain was sequenced during a study of identical twins. General study results and limits: Monozygotic twin pairs showed more out-of-frame TCR alpha sharing than models estimated.

Worth noting for this clonotype: The antigen remains unidentified.

TCRdb redid the calling of the 5' RACE reads with MiXCR, one entry per CDR3 protein. This table has approximately 600,000 distinct CDR3 sequences, around 7.5% appearing once. These data were also filed under a second study, of yellow fever vaccine responses in identical twins.

The clonotype was recovered from a young woman in good health. Specimen: PBMCs.

CDR3 region: CASSPAGGPTDTQYF. The CDR3 DNA is TGCGCCAGCAGCCCAGCGGGGGGGCCCACAGATACGCAGTATTTT. The genes are TRBV5-1 and TRBJ2-3; 10 bases align to TRBD2. Trimming removed 4 bases from V and 2 bases from J; junction bases left unmatched: 4. The CDR3 totals 15 residues. The germline gives CDR1 SGHRS, CDR2 YFSETQ.